The next 3 T cell receptor beta chains were all read from a single sample in a study of CD8 T cells in Susac syndrome (dated by TCRdb to the late 2010s). Libraries were made using the immunoSEQ multiplex PCR assay. RNA was extracted using the RNeasy kit, and roughly 0.45 to 1 microgram was reverse transcribed with random hexamers. The public reads were quality trimmed at Q25 with fastp and then assembled into clones with MiXCR by TCRdb, keeping productive beta chains. Rows merge per CDR3 protein into single entries with the most common DNA and genes. Counted in this sample were roughly 50,000 distinct CDR3 sequences; 92% of them appeared once. The top ten constitute roughly 0.4% of the sample. Sequencing input: CD8+ T cells from PBMCs. These receptors were taken from a human donor in good health.

This rearrangement joins TRBV7-9 to TRBJ1-2; D possibly corresponds to TRBD1 (5 bases). This CDR3 has 15 residues. V lost 0 bases and J lost 2, with 10 bases in between. The germline gives CDR1 SEHNR, CDR2 FQNEAQ (reference sequence). The CDR3 spells CASSLAGTKNYGYTF. DNA for the CDR3: TGTGCCAGCAGCTTAGCGGGGACGAAGAACTATGGCTACACCTTC.

The chain carries TRBV29-1 and TRBJ2-1; TRBD1 is a possible D gene (7 bases). The CDR3 loop spans 17 amino acids. V was cut by 1 base and J by 3 bases, with 19 bases left in between. Germline V gene lookup returns CDR1 SQVTM and CDR2 ANQGSEA. For the CDR3, the DNA is TGCAGCGTTGAAGGGGCTAGAGGCAGGGGGGTCTACAATGAGCAGTTCTTC. Amino acid sequence: CSVEGARGRGVYNEQFF.

A single count supports this clonotype. This sequence joins TRBV24-1 and TRBJ2-1; 11 bases match TRBD2. The germline gives CDR1 KGHDR, CDR2 SFDVKD. The CDR3 consists of 16 residues. Trimming removed 4 bases from V and 3 bases from J; junction bases left unmatched: 4. The CDR3, as DNA: TGTGCCACCAGTGACACCGGGACTAGCGGCTACAATGAGCAGTTCTTC. It specifies CATSDTGTSGYNEQFF.